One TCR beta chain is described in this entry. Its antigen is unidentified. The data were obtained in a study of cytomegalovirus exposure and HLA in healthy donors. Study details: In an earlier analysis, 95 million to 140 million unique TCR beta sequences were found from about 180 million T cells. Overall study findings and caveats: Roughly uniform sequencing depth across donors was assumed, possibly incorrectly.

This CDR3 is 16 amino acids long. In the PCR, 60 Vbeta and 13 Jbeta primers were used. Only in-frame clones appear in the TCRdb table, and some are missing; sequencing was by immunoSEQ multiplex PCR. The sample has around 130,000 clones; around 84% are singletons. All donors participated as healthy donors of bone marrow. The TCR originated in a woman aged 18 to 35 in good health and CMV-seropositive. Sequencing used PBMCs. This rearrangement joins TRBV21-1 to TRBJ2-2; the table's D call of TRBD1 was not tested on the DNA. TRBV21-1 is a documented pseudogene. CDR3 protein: CASSAHGTGDTGELFF. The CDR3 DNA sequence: TGTGCCAGCAGCGCCCACGGGACAGGGGACACCGGGGAGCTGTTTTTT.